The TCR beta chain described here comes from a study of blood T cell repertoires in COVID-19. Study context: Spain, Italy and the United States supplied samples that represented acute and convalescent COVID-19. PBMCs, B-cell-depleted T cells, or T cells were the source of the cDNA or gDNA that made up the material.

Original data processing: Estimation of nucleated cell counts was performed using reference gene primer amplification. Clones were sequenced by immunoSEQ multiplex PCR, and TCRdb holds only the in-frame ones, with some missing. From that table come the V and J calls and clone size; the DNA was used to work out D and trimming. The table records around 150,000 clones, approximately 78% of them present only once. This CDR3 comprises 15 residues. From germline, CDR1 is SGHTA and CDR2 FQGNSA. Trimming cost V 2 bases and J 4 bases; bases outside gene matches: 5. This chain links TRBV7-2 with TRBJ2-1, with 7 bases lining up with TRBD2. The material sequenced was peripheral blood. This TCR came from a man in his fifties or sixties who had recovered from COVID-19. CDR3: CASSLQRGVYNEQFF. CDR3 DNA: TGTGCCAGCAGCTTACAGCGGGGAGTATACAATGAGCAGTTCTTC.